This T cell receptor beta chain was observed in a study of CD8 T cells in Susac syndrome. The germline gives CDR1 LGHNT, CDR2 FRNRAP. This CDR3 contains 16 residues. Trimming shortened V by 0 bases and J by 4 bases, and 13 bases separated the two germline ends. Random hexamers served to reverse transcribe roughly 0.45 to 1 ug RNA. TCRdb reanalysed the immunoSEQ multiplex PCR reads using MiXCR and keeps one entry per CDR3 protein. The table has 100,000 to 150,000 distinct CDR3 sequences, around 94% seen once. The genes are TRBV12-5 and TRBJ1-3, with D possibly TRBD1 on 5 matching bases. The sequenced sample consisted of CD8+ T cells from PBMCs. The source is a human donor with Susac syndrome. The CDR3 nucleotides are TGTGCTAGTGGTTTGGTAATCGGGGGAGAAGGAAACACCATATATTTT. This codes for CASGLVIGGEGNTIYF. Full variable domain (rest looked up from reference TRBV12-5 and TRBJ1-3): DARVTQTPRHKVTEMGQEVTMRCQPILGHNTVFWYRQTMMQGLELLAYFRNRAPLDDSGMPKDRFSAEMPDATLATLKIQPSEPRDSAVYFCASGLVIGGEGNTIYFGEGSWLTVV.